This paragraph reports one T cell receptor beta chain. The clone's antigen remains unknown. No much larger clone is present one base from it, and per-base qualities are unavailable. The sample comes from a study of blood T cell repertoires in COVID-19 (dated by TCRdb to 2018 to 2021). Context from the whole study: Samples from collaborators originated in the United States, Italy and Spain and spanned both the acute and convalescent phases of COVID-19. The material from the prospective study consisted of cDNA or gDNA derived from T cells, B-cell-depleted T cells, or PBMCs. The dataset comprised deeply sampled blood TCRbeta repertoires from subjects exposed to, actively infected with, or recovered from COVID-19. The repertoires were made available in a free public database intended to serve as a resource for research on the immune response to SARS-CoV-2. Samples were obtained from the ongoing ImmuneRACE study (first 160 participants) and from 1,254 subjects provided by 6 global collaborators. Sample metadata almost always included a de-identified subject ID, COVID-19 status, age in years and sex. HLA class I and class II types, where available, came from metadata supplied by the sample provider rather than from assay-based typing. The paper's findings and limits, for the study overall: The quantity of clinical and demographic metadata differed by source and by participant and was supplied without curation.

TCRbeta CDR3 regions were amplified from genomic DNA using the immunoSEQ Assay, a bias-controlled multiplex PCR. From the authors' description of their analysis: The number of nucleated cells in each sample was estimated by amplification of reference gene primers within the assay. To quantify the absolute abundance of each unique TCRbeta CDR3 rearrangement, sequence reads were collapsed and filtered. For each sample, productive Simpson clonality was calculated as the square root of Simpson's diversity index across productive rearrangements. TCRdb holds this immuneACCESS table with in-frame rearrangements only. Some clones are missing; in checked studies, unresolved V genes explain under half, and the rest has no known cause. V and J calls and clone size follow that table, whereas D and trimming were derived from the DNA. In this sample the table shows under 200,000 clones, under 90% of which occur a single time. The ten largest clones represent roughly 7.3% of the sample.

In the prospective study, participants were roughly 18 to 89 years old, resided in 24 geographic areas of the United States, and were enrolled through a virtual design. In the prospective study, cohorts were assigned on the basis of participant-reported clinical history obtained from a screening survey and a study questionnaire. Recovered participants in ImmuneRACE Cohort 3 were defined as having two consecutive negative NP/OP PCR tests, clearance from a healthcare professional, or resolution of symptoms. Mobile phlebotomists in the prospective study collected whole blood, serum and a nasopharyngeal or oropharyngeal swab from every participant. Additional blood draws and questionnaires over a 2-month period could optionally be provided by prospective study participants. Prospective study blood samples were shipped either frozen or at room temperature before DNA extraction. The CDR3 sequence holds 14 residues, the cysteine and phenylalanine included. Only the CDR3 part of the read is kept: 42 bases, read in frame from the first base. CDR1 SEHNR and CDR2 FQNEAQ are derived from the germline V gene (reference sequence). The junction shows trimming of 2 bases on V and 7 bases on J, plus 9 bases between the germline ends.

The clonotype comes from a woman aged 45 to 65 who had recovered from COVID-19. The source material was PBMCs or T cells enriched from blood (not recorded which). The chain uses TRBV7-9 and TRBJ1-6; no D segment can be confidently identified. The DNA sequence follows: TGTGCCAGCAGCTTATCCGCAGGAAATTCACCCCTCCACTTT. It is translated as CASSLSAGNSPLHF. The variable domain in full, with residues beyond the CDR3 obtained from the reference TRBV7-9 and TRBJ1-6 genes, is DTGVSQNPRHKITKRGQNVTFRCDPISEHNRLYWYRQTLGQGPEFLTYFQNEAQLEKSRLLSDRFSAERPKGSFSTLEIQRTEQGDSAMYLCASSLSAGNSPLHFGNGTRLTVT.